This T cell receptor (beta chain) was sequenced for a study of blood T cell repertoires in COVID-19. Overall study context: Acute-phase and convalescent COVID-19 samples originated in the United States, Italy and Spain. T cells, B-cell-depleted T cells, or PBMCs provided the cDNA or gDNA that served as material.

J was trimmed by 0 bases and V by 1 base; bases with no gene match: 8. Looked up from germline, CDR1 is SGHRS and CDR2 is YFSETQ. The CDR3 is 18 residues long. Under the authors' procedure: Cell counts per sample came from amplifying reference gene primers. The method was immunoSEQ multiplex PCR; TCRdb's version includes in-frame clones alone and lacks a portion of them. Clone size and V and J calls were adopted from that table, with D and trimming inferred from the DNA. The table lists 55,000 or so clones, roughly 80% of them singletons. J is TRBJ2-7 and V is TRBV5-1; 12 positions match TRBD1. This receptor was taken from a human donor in a cohort sampled during active or convalescent COVID-19. The sequenced sample consisted of peripheral blood. The CDR3 DNA follows: TGCGCCAGCAGCTTGAGGGACAGGGGGCCCCAGAGCTCCTACGAGCAGTACTTC. It codes for CASSLRDRGPQSSYEQYF.